The 26 T cell receptor beta chains in this list originate from one sample, sequenced in a study of cytomegalovirus exposure and HLA in healthy donors (dated by TCRdb to 2016 to 2017). The library relied on the immunoSEQ multiplex PCR assay. This immuneACCESS table, as held by TCRdb, lists in-frame sequences with V and J called but not all clones. Of the missing ones, under half trace to an unresolved V gene in checked studies; the others have no known cause. Counted in this sample were about 120,000 clones; around 88% of them appeared once. The ten largest clones take up around 2% of the sample. The sequenced sample was PBMCs. The receptors derive from a man aged 18 to 29 in good health and CMV-seronegative.

The J gene is TRBJ2-3, the V gene TRBV4-3, with 9 bases fitting TRBD2. The V and J ends lost 1 base and 3 bases, in that order; junction bases with no gene match: 8. Germline CDR1 LGHNA, CDR2 YSLEER. CDR3 length: 17 residues. CDR3 bases: TGCGCCAGCAGCCAAGGGGCCCTAGCGGGGCAAACAGATACGCAGTATTTT. Translated: CASSQGALAGQTDTQYF.

The rearrangement uses TRBV27 and TRBJ2-3; TRBD2 matches at 8 bases. Losses at the gene ends were 2 bases for V and 2 bases for J; bases not matched to a gene: 12. The CDR3 sequence is 18 residues long. Germline values: CDR1 MNHEY, CDR2 SMNVEV (reference sequence). Written as DNA, the CDR3 is TGTGCCAGCAGTTTAAATCCTCGACGGGAGGGCGTCACAGATACGCAGTATTTT. Amino acid sequence: CASSLNPRREGVTDTQYF.

The chain links TRBV11-3 to TRBJ2-5; TRBD2 aligns across 10 bases. The J segment lost 3 bases and the V segment lost 2 bases, leaving 9 bases of the junction unmatched. CDR1 is SGHNT and CDR2 is YENEEA in the germline V gene. The CDR3 contains 17 residues. The CDR3, as DNA: TGTGCCAGCAGCTTATTCTGGCTAGCGGGAGTAGAAGAGACCCAGTACTTC. Residues: CASSLFWLAGVEETQYF.

V and J are TRBV4-1 and TRBJ2-6, with 9 bases lining up with TRBD1. Trimming at V came to 3 bases and at J to 0 bases, leaving 6 bases not matched to a gene. The CDR3 extends over 18 amino acids. The V gene's germline CDR1 is MGHRA and CDR2 YSYEKL. CDR3 nucleotide sequence: TGCGCCAGCAGCCAGGACAGGGGCGAAAGCTCTGGGGCCAACGTCCTGACTTTC. Its protein product is CASSQDRGESSGANVLTF.

The genes are TRBV14 and TRBJ1-1; D perhaps matches TRBD1 (5 bases). Looked up from germline, CDR1 is SGHDN and CDR2 is FVKESK. The germline V and J ends were trimmed by 4 bases and 4 bases, with 22 bases remaining between them. This CDR3 spans 17 amino acids. CDR3 residues: CASSPLASLGPGTEAFF. The CDR3 nucleotides are TGTGCCAGCAGCCCATTAGCTTCCTTGGGGCCGGGCACTGAAGCTTTCTTT.

This clone was detected only once. The chain combines TRBV7-6 with TRBJ2-2; TRBD2 might be the D (6 bases). Trimming removed 1 base from V and 3 bases from J, with 9 bases in between. The CDR3 covers 15 residues. Germline V gene sequence: CDR1 SGHVS, CDR2 FNYEAQ. The CDR3, as DNA: TGTGCCAGCAGCTTAGTTTGGGGGGACACCGGGGAGCTGTTTTTT. It yields the protein CASSLVWGDTGELFF.

This rearrangement joins TRBV28 to TRBJ2-7; 12 positions agree with TRBD2. The V segment lost 5 bases and the J segment 4 bases; nucleotides outside the gene matches: 9. The CDR3 has 16 residues. Germline loops: CDR1 MDHEN, CDR2 SYDVKM. The CDR3 region has the DNA TGTGCCAGCAGTGTGGCACTAGCGGGAGGAGTATACGAGCAGTACTTC. Protein product: CASSVALAGGVYEQYF.

The CDR3 nucleotides read TGTGCCAGCAGCCCCCCCAGGGGAATGGCCGAGCAGTACTTC. This sequence encodes CASSPPRGMAEQYF. The chain carries TRBV11-3 and TRBJ2-7; TRBD1 is a possible D gene (6 bases). The CDR3 is 14 amino acids. Germline values: CDR1 SGHNT, CDR2 YENEEA. The germline V and J ends were trimmed by 5 bases and 6 bases, with 17 bases remaining between them. Variable domain in full (rest from reference TRBV11-3 and TRBJ2-7): EAGVVQSPRYKIIEKKQPVAFWCNPISGHNTLYWYLQNLGQGPELLIRYENEEAVDDSQLPKDRFSAERLKGVDSTLKIQPAELGDSAVYLCASSPPRGMAEQYFGPGTRLTVT.

The chain links TRBV5-1 to TRBJ1-2, with 10 bases lining up with TRBD1. J was trimmed by 4 bases and V by 4 bases; bases with no gene match: 7. Germline V CDR1 and CDR2: SGHRS, YFSETQ. CDR3 length: 15 amino acids. The CDR3 loop reads CASSRKTGGVYGYTF. CDR3 nucleotide sequence: TGCGCCAGCAGCCGAAAGACAGGGGGCGTCTATGGCTACACCTTC. The entire variable domain, with the rest obtained from reference TRBV5-1 and TRBJ1-2, is as follows: KAGVTQTPRYLIKTRGQQVTLSCSPISGHRSVSWYQQTPGQGLQFLFEYFSETQRNKGNFPGRFSGRQFSNSRSEMNVSTLELGDSALYLCASSRKTGGVYGYTFGSGTRLTVV.

The chain recombines TRBV6-1 with TRBJ1-1, with 9 positions matching TRBD1. Germline V gene lookup returns CDR1 MNHNS and CDR2 SASEGT. Unmatched junction bases numbered 8, after V lost 7 bases and J lost 5 bases. The CDR3 covers 14 residues. CDR3 sequence (DNA): TGTGCCAGCAAAGAGGACAGGGGAATGACTGAAGCTTTCTTT. Residues: CASKEDRGMTEAFF.

This clone has only one observation. This chain connects TRBV28 to TRBJ2-2, with TRBD1 matching 11 bases. This CDR3 is 15 amino acids long. Trimming at V came to 5 bases and at J to 7 bases, leaving 6 bases not matched to a gene. Germline loops: CDR1 MDHEN, CDR2 SYDVKM. The CDR3 nucleotides are TGTGCCAGCAGTCGACGGACAGGGGGCATCGGGGAGCTGTTTTTT. Its protein product is CASSRRTGGIGELFF. The full variable domain, with the rest looked up from reference TRBV28 and TRBJ2-2, is DVKVTQSSRYLVKRTGEKVFLECVQDMDHENMFWYRQDPGLGLRLIYFSYDVKMKEKGDIPEGYSVSREKKERFSLILESASTNQTSMYLCASSRRTGGIGELFFGEGSRLTVL.

This clone was seen just once. The V gene is TRBV6-5, the J gene TRBJ2-3; D is uncertain. The CDR3 contains 14 residues. Trimming cost V 0 bases and J 4 bases, with 8 bases left between them. Per germline, CDR1 MNHEY and CDR2 SVGAGI. The CDR3 region has the DNA TGTGCCAGCAGTTACTCGTCTAATTCAGATACGCAGTATTTT. Residues: CASSYSSNSDTQYF.

The chain is built from TRBV6-6 and TRBJ1-2, with D uncertain. This CDR3 is built from 13 residues. The ends were cut back, 2 bases at V and 3 bases at J, with 7 bases in the middle. Germline lookup yields CDR1 MNHNY and CDR2 SVGAGI (reference sequence). CDR3: CASSYASDYGYTF. CDR3 in DNA: TGTGCCAGCAGTTACGCTTCAGACTATGGCTACACCTTC.

The V gene is TRBV7-9, the J gene TRBJ2-1, with D possibly being TRBD1 (9 bases). The CDR3 sequence is 18 residues long. The germline V and J ends were trimmed by 4 bases and 7 bases, with 26 bases remaining between them. Germline assignment: CDR1 SEHNR and CDR2 FQNEAQ (reference sequence). CDR3 nucleotide sequence: TGTGCCAGCAGCTCCGGGAGGGGGGGACAGGGAACAATAAATGAGCAGTTCTTC. Translation: CASSSGRGGQGTINEQFF.

CDR3 residues: CASSSGQPWGSSYTF. The CDR3 nucleotides read TGTGCCAGCAGTTCGGGACAGCCCTGGGGTTCGAGCTACACCTTC. V is TRBV6-5 and J is TRBJ1-2; the match to TRBD1 covers 7 bases. CDR1 and CDR2 (germline): MNHEY, SVGAGI. V lost 4 bases and J lost 9; bases outside the gene matches: 14. There are 15 residues in the CDR3.

The chain is built from TRBV5-1 and TRBJ1-5, with D perhaps TRBD1 (5 bases). The germline CDR1 and CDR2 sequences are SGHRS and YFSETQ. Trimming cost V 4 bases and J 4 bases, with 12 bases left between them. This CDR3 spans 14 amino acids. This chain's CDR3 is CASSRDGGNQPQHF. CDR3 DNA sequence: TGCGCCAGCAGCCGGGACGGGGGGAATCAGCCCCAGCATTTT.

The chain employs TRBV2 and TRBJ2-3, with D unresolved. Trimming pared 8 bases from V and 2 bases from J, leaving 14 bases between. Looked up from germline, CDR1 is SNHLY and CDR2 is FYNNEI. The CDR3 is made up of 14 amino acids. The CDR3 reads CASGVGIYTDTQYF. The DNA of the CDR3 is TGTGCCAGCGGCGTGGGCATATACACAGATACGCAGTATTTT.

This clone was seen once. The chain joins TRBV5-1 to TRBJ1-1; 10 nucleotides align to TRBD1. Germline CDR1 and CDR2: SGHRS and YFSETQ. The CDR3 runs 11 residues. V lost 7 bases, J lost 7 bases, and 1 base stayed unmatched. The CDR3 is CASGDRGEAFF. DNA for the CDR3: TGCGCCAGCGGGGACAGGGGTGAAGCTTTCTTT.

The chain is built from TRBV7-8 and TRBJ1-2, with no clear D. The CDR3 is 12 amino acids. Germline loops: CDR1 SGHVS, CDR2 FQNEAQ. Trimming took off 7 bases at V and 2 bases at J, with 8 bases between the two ends. The CDR3 protein is CASTSGNYGYTF. CDR3 DNA: TGTGCCAGCACCTCGGGGAACTATGGCTACACCTTC.

The chain uses TRBV11-3 and TRBJ2-3, with 14 bases fitting TRBD2. With 4 bases clipped from V and 4 bases from J, the junction kept 7 bases outside the gene matches. The CDR3 consists of 17 residues. Germline V lookup: CDR1 SGHNT, CDR2 YENEEA. The CDR3 region is CASSSPWTSGRSDTQYF. The CDR3 DNA sequence: TGTGCCAGCAGCTCCCCCTGGACTAGCGGGAGGTCAGATACGCAGTATTTT. The whole variable domain, filled in from reference TRBV11-3 and TRBJ2-3, reads EAGVVQSPRYKIIEKKQPVAFWCNPISGHNTLYWYLQNLGQGPELLIRYENEEAVDDSQLPKDRFSAERLKGVDSTLKIQPAELGDSAVYLCASSSPWTSGRSDTQYFGPGTRLTVL.

This clone appeared a single time. This chain uses TRBV11-2 with TRBJ2-3; TRBD2 aligns across 13 bases. The CDR3 has 17 amino acids. Germline CDR1 is SGHAT and CDR2 is FQNNGV. Trimming removed 5 bases from V and 5 bases from J; junction bases left unmatched: 10. CDR3 region: CASSKTRLAGGRDTQYF. CDR3 in DNA: TGTGCCAGCAGCAAGACTAGACTAGCGGGGGGCAGAGATACGCAGTATTTT.

The gene calls are TRBV11-2 and TRBJ1-2; D call uncertain. V was shortened by 5 bases and J by 5 bases, with 12 bases between the two germline ends. Per germline, CDR1 SGHAT and CDR2 FQNNGV. The CDR3 contains 13 residues. CDR3 protein: CASSDSVAYGYTF. CDR3 DNA sequence: TGTGCCAGCAGCGATAGCGTGGCGTATGGCTACACCTTC.

The rearrangement uses TRBV2 and TRBJ2-5; the D gene is possibly TRBD2 (6 bases). Per the germline V gene, CDR1 is SNHLY and CDR2 is FYNNEI. Trimming pared 5 bases from V and 3 bases from J, leaving 16 bases between. The CDR3 length is 15 residues. The CDR3 nucleotides read TGTGCCAGCAGTCGGAGCCGGGACTTAAAAGAGACCCAGTACTTC. This encodes CASSRSRDLKETQYF.

The table lists this clone with a count of one. V is TRBV2 and J is TRBJ2-5; 9 nucleotides match TRBD1. V shed 6 bases, J shed 4 bases, and the junction held 12 bases outside the gene matches. Germline V gives CDR1 SNHLY, CDR2 FYNNEI. The CDR3 runs to 16 residues. The CDR3 is CASRVNPGTGRETQYF. In nucleotides, the CDR3 is TGTGCCAGCAGGGTAAATCCCGGGACAGGGAGAGAGACCCAGTACTTC.

This clone was observed a handful of times. J is TRBJ2-7 and V is TRBV5-1; TRBD1 is a possible D gene (6 bases). Deletions cut 4 bases from V and 3 bases from J, with 11 bases between. The germline V gene has CDR1 SGHRS and CDR2 YFSETQ. The CDR3 is 13 residues long. CDR3 bases: TGCGCCAGCAGCCCGACAGGCTACTACGAGCAGTACTTC. Translating gives CASSPTGYYEQYF.

CDR3: CASSYPGGSGSPAYEQYF. For the CDR3, the DNA is TGTGCCAGCAGCTACCCTGGGGGTAGCGGGAGTCCGGCCTACGAGCAGTACTTC. The J gene is TRBJ2-7, the V gene TRBV28; TRBD2 matches at 9 bases. CDR3 length equals 18 residues. The germline V gene has CDR1 MDHEN and CDR2 SYDVKM. The J segment lost 2 bases and the V segment lost 6 bases, leaving 17 bases of the junction unmatched.